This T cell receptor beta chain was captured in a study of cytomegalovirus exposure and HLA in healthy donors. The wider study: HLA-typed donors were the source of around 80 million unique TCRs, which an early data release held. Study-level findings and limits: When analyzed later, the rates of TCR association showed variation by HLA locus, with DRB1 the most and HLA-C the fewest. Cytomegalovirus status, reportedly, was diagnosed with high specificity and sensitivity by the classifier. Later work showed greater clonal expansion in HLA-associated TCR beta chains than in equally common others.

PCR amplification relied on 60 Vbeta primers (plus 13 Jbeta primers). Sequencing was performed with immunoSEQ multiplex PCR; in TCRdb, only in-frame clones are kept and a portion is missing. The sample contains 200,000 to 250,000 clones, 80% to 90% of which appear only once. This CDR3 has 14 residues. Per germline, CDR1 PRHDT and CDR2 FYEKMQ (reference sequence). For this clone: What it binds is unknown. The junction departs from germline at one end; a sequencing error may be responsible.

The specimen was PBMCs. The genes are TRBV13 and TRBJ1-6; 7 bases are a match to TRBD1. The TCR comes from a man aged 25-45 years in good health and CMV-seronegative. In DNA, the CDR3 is TGTGCCAGCAGCCAAACTCCTACCGGGACAGTAAGTAACTTT. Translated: CASSQTPTGTVSNF. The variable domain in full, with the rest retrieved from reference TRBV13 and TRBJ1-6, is AAGVIQSPRHLIKEKRETATLKCYPIPRHDTVYWYQQGPGQDPQFLISFYEKMQSDKGSIPDRFSAQQFSDYHSELNMSSLELGDSALYFCASSQTPTGTVSNFGNGTRLTVT.